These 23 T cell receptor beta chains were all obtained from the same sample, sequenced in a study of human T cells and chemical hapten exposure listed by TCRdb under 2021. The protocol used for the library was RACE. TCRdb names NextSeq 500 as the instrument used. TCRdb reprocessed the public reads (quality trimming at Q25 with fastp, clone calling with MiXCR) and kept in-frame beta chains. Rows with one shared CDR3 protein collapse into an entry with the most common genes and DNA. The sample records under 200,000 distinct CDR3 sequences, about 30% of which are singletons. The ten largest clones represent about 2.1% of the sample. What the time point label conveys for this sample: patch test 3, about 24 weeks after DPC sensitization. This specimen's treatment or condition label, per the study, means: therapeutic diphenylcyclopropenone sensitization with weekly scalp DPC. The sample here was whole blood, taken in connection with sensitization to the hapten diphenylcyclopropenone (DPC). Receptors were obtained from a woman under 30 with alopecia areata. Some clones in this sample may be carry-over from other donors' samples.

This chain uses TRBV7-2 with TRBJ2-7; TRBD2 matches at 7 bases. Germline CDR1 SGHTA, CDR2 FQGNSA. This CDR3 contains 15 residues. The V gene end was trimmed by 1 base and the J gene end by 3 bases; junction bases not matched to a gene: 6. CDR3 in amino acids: CASSLGSTSSYEQYF. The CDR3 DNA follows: TGTGCCAGCAGCTTAGGATCGACTAGCAGCTACGAGCAGTACTTC.

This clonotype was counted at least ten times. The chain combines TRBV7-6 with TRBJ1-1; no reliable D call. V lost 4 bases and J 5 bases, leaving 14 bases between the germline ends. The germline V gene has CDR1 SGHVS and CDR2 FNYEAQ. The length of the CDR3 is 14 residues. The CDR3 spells CASSSRGSLTEAFF. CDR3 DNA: TGTGCCAGCAGCTCCCGGGGTAGCCTGACTGAAGCTTTCTTT.

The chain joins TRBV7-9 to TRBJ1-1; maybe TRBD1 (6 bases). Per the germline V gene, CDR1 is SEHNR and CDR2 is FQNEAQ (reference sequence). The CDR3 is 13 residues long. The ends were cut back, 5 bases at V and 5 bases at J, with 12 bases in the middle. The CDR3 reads CASSQGGSTEAFF. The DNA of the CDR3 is TGTGCCAGCAGCCAAGGGGGAAGTACTGAAGCTTTCTTT. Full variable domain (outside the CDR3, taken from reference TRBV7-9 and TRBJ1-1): DTGVSQNPRHKITKRGQNVTFRCDPISEHNRLYWYRQTLGQGPEFLTYFQNEAQLEKSRLLSDRFSAERPKGSFSTLEIQRTEQGDSAMYLCASSQGGSTEAFFGQGTRLTVV.

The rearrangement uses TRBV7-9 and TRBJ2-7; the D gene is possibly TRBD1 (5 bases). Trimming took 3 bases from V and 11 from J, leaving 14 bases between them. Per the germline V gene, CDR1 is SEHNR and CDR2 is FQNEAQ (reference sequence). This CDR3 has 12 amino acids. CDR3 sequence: CASSLQGSGEYF. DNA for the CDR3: TGTGCCAGCAGCTTGCAGGGTTCCGGAGAGTACTTC.

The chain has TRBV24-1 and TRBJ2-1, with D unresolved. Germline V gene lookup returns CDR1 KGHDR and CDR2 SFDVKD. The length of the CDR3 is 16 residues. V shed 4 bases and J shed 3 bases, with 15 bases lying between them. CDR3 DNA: TGTGCCACCAGTGAGGGCGGTCCCAACTACTACAATGAGCAGTTCTTC. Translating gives CATSEGGPNYYNEQFF.

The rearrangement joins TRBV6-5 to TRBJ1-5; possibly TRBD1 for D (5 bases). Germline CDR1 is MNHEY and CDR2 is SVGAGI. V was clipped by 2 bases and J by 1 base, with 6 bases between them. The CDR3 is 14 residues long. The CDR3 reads CASSYEGSNQPQHF. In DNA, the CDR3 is TGTGCCAGCAGTTACGAGGGGAGCAATCAGCCCCAGCATTTT.

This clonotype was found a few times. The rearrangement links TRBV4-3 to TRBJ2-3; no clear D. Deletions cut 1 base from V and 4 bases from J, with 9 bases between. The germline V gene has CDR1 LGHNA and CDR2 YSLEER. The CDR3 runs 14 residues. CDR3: CASSQGDRADTQYF. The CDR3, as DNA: TGCGCCAGCAGCCAAGGGGATCGGGCAGATACGCAGTATTTT.

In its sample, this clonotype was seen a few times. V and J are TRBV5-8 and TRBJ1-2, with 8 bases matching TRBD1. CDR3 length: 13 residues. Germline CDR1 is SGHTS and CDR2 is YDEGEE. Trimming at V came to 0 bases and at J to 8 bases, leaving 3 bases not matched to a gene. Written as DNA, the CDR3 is TGTGCCAGCAGCTTGGCAGGGGGCGAGGGCTACACCTTC. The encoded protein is CASSLAGGEGYTF.

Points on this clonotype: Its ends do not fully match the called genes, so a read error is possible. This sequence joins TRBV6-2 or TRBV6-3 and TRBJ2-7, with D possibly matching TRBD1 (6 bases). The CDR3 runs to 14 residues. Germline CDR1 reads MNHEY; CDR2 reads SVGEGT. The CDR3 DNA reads TGTGCCAGCAGACGGCAGGGGAGCTCCTGCGAGCAGTACTTC. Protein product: CASRRQGSSCEQYF.

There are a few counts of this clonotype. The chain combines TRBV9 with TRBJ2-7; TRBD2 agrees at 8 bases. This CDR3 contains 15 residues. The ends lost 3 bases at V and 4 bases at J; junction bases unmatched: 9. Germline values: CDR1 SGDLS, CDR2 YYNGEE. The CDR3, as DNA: TGTGCCAGCAGCGCGGCCCCCAGCGGGGGATACGAGCAGTACTTC. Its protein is CASSAAPSGGYEQYF.

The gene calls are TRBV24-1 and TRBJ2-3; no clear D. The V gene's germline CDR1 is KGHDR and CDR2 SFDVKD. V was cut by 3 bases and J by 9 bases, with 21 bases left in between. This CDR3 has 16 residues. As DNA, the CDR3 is TGTGCCACCAGTGATCCGCAGCCCTCGGGCTCCCCGACGCAGTATTTT. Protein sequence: CATSDPQPSGSPTQYF.

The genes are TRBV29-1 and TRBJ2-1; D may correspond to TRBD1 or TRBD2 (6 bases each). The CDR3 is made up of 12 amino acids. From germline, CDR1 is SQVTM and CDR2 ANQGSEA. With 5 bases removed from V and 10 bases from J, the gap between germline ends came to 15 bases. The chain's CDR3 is CSVLKAGGEQFF. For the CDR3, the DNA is TGCAGCGTTCTTAAGGCCGGGGGCGAGCAGTTCTTC.

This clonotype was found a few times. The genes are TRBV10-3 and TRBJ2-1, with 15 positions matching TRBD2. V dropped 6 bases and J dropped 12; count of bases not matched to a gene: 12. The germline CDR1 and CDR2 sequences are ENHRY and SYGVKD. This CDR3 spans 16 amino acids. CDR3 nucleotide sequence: TGTGCCATCAGCGGAGGACTAGCGGGAGGGCCAGGTGGGCAGTTCTTC. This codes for CAISGGLAGGPGGQFF.

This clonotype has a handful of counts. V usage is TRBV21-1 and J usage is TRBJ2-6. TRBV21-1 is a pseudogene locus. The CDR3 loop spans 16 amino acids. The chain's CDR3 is CASSLGQSPGANVLTF. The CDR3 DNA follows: TGTGCCAGCAGCTTGGGACAGAGCCCTGGGGCCAACGTCCTGACTTTC.

This CDR3 is CSAKGQGGNQPQHF. CDR3 bases: TGCAGCGCCAAGGGTCAGGGGGGCAATCAGCCCCAGCATTTT. The chain couples TRBV29-1 to TRBJ1-5, with TRBD1 matching 7 bases. The length of the CDR3 is 14 residues. V lost 7 bases, J lost 2 bases, and 8 bases stayed unmatched. CDR1 and CDR2 from the germline V gene are SQVTM and ANQGSEA.

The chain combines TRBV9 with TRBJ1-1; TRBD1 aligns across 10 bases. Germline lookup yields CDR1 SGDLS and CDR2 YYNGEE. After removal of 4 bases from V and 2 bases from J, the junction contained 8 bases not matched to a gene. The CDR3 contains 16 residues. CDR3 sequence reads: CASSKGQGKTNTEAFF. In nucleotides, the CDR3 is TGTGCCAGCAGCAAGGGACAGGGGAAAACAAACACTGAAGCTTTCTTT.

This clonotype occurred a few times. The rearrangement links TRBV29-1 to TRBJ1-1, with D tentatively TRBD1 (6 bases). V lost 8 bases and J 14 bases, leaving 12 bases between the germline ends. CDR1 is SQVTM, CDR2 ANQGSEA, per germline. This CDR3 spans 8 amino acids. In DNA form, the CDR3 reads TGCAGCTCCGAGGGGGGCTTCTTT. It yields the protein CSSEGGFF.

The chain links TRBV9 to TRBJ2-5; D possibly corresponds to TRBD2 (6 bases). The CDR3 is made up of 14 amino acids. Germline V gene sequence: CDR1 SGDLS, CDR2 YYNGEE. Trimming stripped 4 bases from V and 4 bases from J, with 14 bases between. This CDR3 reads CASSPSGGLETQYF. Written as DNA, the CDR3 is TGTGCCAGCAGCCCCAGTGGAGGGTTAGAGACCCAGTACTTC.

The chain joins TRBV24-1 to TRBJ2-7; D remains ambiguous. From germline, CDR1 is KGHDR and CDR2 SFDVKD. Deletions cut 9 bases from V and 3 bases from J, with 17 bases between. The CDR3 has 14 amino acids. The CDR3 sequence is CATALGPGSYEQYF. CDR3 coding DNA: TGTGCCACCGCCCTTGGACCCGGCAGCTACGAGCAGTACTTC.

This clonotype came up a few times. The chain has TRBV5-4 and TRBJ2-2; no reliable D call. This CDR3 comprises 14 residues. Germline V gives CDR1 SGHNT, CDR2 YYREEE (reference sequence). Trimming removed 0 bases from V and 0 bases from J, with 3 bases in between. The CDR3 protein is CASSLVANTGELFF. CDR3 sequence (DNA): TGTGCCAGCAGCTTGGTGGCGAACACCGGGGAGCTGTTTTTT.

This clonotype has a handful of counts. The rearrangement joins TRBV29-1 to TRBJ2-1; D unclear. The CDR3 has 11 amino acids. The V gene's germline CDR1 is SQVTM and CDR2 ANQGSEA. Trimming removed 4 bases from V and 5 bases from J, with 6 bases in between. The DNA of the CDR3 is TGCAGCGTTGTTCACAACAATGAGCAGTTCTTC. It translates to CSVVHNNEQFF.

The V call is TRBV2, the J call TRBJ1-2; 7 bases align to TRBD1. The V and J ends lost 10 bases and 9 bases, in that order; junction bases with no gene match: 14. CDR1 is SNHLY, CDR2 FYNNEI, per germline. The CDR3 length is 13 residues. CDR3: CATTYRGPDSYTF. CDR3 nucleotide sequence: TGTGCCACCACATACAGGGGCCCGGACAGCTACACCTTC. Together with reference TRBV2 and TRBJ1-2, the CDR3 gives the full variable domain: EPEVTQTPSHQVTQMGQEVILRCVPISNHLYFYWYRQILGQKVEFLVSFYNNEISEKSEIFDDQFSVERPDGSNFTLKIRSTKLEDSAMYFCATTYRGPDSYTFGSGTRLTVV.

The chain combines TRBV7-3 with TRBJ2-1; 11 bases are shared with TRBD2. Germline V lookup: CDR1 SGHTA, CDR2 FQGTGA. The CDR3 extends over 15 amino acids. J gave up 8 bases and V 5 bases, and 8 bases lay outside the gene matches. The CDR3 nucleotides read TGTGCCAGCAGCAAAGGGCTAGCGGGAGGCCATGAGCAGTTCTTC. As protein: CASSKGLAGGHEQFF. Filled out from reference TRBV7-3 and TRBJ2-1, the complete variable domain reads GAGVSQTPSNKVTEKGKYVELRCDPISGHTALYWYRQSLGQGPEFLIYFQGTGAADDSGLPNDRFFAVRPEGSVSTLKIQRTERGDSAVYLCASSKGLAGGHEQFFGPGTRLTVL.